The 10 T cell receptor beta chains reported below all come from one sample, sequenced in a study of siplizumab effects on memory and regulatory T cells. Sequenced by immunoSEQ multiplex PCR; TCRdb stores in-frame clones only, minus some. Of 75,000 to 100,000 clones in the sample, around 94% were seen once. The sequencing input was non-Treg CD4+ T cells sorted from blood. The source is a human donor in good health.

The chain has TRBV5-4 and TRBJ2-7; D is perhaps TRBD1 (6 bases). Trimming removed 4 bases from V and 3 bases from J, with 17 bases in between. This CDR3 has 15 residues. CDR1 and CDR2 (germline): SGHNT, YYREEE (reference sequence). The CDR3 bases are TGTGCCAGCAGCCCTAGGGACAAGCTGAACTACGAGCAGTACTTC. Protein sequence: CASSPRDKLNYEQYF.

V and J are TRBV30 and TRBJ2-2; 7 nucleotides line up with TRBD2. Germline V lookup: CDR1 GTSNPN, CDR2 SVGIG (reference sequence). The V segment lost 3 bases and the J segment 7 bases; nucleotides outside the gene matches: 5. This CDR3 contains 13 residues. The CDR3 region has the DNA TGTGCCTGGAGCGTTTCGGGGGGCGGGGAGCTGTTTTTT. Its protein product is CAWSVSGGGELFF.

This clone appeared a few times. V and J are TRBV19 and TRBJ1-1, with D perhaps TRBD1 (5 bases). The germline gives CDR1 LNHDA, CDR2 SQIVND (reference sequence). The CDR3 covers 14 residues. Deletions cut 5 bases from V and 7 bases from J, with 17 bases between. The CDR3 nucleotides are TGTGCCAGTAGTCCGTATGCACAGGTTATTGAAGCTTTCTTT. This translates into CASSPYAQVIEAFF.

The chain is built from TRBV5-1 and TRBJ2-1, with a weak D call TRBD2 (6 bases). V was clipped by 1 base and J by 9 bases, with 17 bases between them. The CDR3 totals 15 residues. Germline loops: CDR1 SGHRS, CDR2 YFSETQ. The CDR3 region has the DNA TGCGCCAGCAGCTTGTGGTCCGGGAGCGGTATTGAGCAGTTCTTC. Protein sequence: CASSLWSGSGIEQFF. Drawing the rest from reference TRBV5-1 and TRBJ2-1, the complete variable domain is KAGVTQTPRYLIKTRGQQVTLSCSPISGHRSVSWYQQTPGQGLQFLFEYFSETQRNKGNFPGRFSGRQFSNSRSEMNVSTLELGDSALYLCASSLWSGSGIEQFFGPGTRLTVL.

In DNA form, the CDR3 reads TGTGCCAGCAGTTTGGCCGGGGGGTCCTACTCGAATAATGAGCAGTTCTTC. Translated, it gives CASSLAGGSYSNNEQFF. The V and J genes are TRBV27 and TRBJ2-1; 7 positions agree with TRBD2. CDR1 and CDR2 from the germline V gene are MNHEY and SMNVEV (reference sequence). The CDR3 runs to 17 residues. The junction had 15 bases not matched to a gene; V was cut back by 3 bases and J by 7 bases.

The rearrangement uses TRBV5-8 and TRBJ1-4; weak D call: TRBD1 (6 bases). The V and J ends lost 0 bases and 6 bases respectively, with 15 bases between them. This CDR3 spans 16 amino acids. Germline V gives CDR1 SGHTS, CDR2 YDEGEE. The DNA for the CDR3 is TGTGCCAGCAGCTTGGGGACAGCAGGTCGGGATGAAAAACTGTTTTTT. Residues: CASSLGTAGRDEKLFF.

The chain has TRBV7-3 and TRBJ2-1; D is unresolved. V was shortened by 2 bases and J by 10 bases, with 15 bases between the two germline ends. This CDR3 is 14 amino acids long. Germline V gene data show CDR1 as SGHTA and CDR2 as FQGTGA. CDR3 coding DNA: TGTGCCAGCAGCTTAGGAGTTTCCGGTTCGGAGCAGTTCTTC. Encoded protein: CASSLGVSGSEQFF.

The CDR3 here is CASSLEATRAGVSDTQYF. The CDR3 DNA reads as TGTGCCAGCAGCTTAGAGGCCACGAGGGCGGGAGTGTCAGATACGCAGTATTTT. The genes are TRBV11-3 and TRBJ2-3; 7 positions agree with TRBD2. Germline values: CDR1 SGHNT, CDR2 YENEEA. Germline trimming cut 0 bases from V and 4 bases from J; bases unmatched to any gene: 13. The CDR3 is 18 amino acids. The entire variable domain, with the rest obtained from reference TRBV11-3 and TRBJ2-3, is as follows: EAGVVQSPRYKIIEKKQPVAFWCNPISGHNTLYWYLQNLGQGPELLIRYENEEAVDDSQLPKDRFSAERLKGVDSTLKIQPAELGDSAVYLCASSLEATRAGVSDTQYFGPGTRLTVL.

The chain joins TRBV30 to TRBJ1-1, with TRBD1 identical over 7 bases. J was trimmed by 6 bases and V by 2 bases; bases with no gene match: 15. The germline CDR1 and CDR2 sequences are GTSNPN and SVGIG (reference sequence). The CDR3 totals 16 residues. The CDR3 spells CAWSYYVTGVAPEAFF. The DNA of the CDR3 is TGTGCCTGGAGTTACTATGTCACAGGGGTGGCCCCTGAAGCTTTCTTT. Complete variable domain (other parts from reference TRBV30 and TRBJ1-1): SQTIHQWPATLVQPVGSPLSLECTVEGTSNPNLYWYRQAAGRGLQLLFYSVGIGQISSEVPQNLSASRPQDRQFILSSKKLLLSDSGFYLCAWSYYVTGVAPEAFFGQGTRLTVV.

This chain links TRBV28 with TRBJ2-7; no reliable D call. Germline V lookup: CDR1 MDHEN, CDR2 SYDVKM. The CDR3 has 13 amino acids. V was pared by 10 bases and J by 1 base, with 14 bases between. In nucleotides, the CDR3 is TGTGCCACCTGGGCCTCAGCATCCTACGAGCAGTACTTC. It is translated as CATWASASYEQYF.